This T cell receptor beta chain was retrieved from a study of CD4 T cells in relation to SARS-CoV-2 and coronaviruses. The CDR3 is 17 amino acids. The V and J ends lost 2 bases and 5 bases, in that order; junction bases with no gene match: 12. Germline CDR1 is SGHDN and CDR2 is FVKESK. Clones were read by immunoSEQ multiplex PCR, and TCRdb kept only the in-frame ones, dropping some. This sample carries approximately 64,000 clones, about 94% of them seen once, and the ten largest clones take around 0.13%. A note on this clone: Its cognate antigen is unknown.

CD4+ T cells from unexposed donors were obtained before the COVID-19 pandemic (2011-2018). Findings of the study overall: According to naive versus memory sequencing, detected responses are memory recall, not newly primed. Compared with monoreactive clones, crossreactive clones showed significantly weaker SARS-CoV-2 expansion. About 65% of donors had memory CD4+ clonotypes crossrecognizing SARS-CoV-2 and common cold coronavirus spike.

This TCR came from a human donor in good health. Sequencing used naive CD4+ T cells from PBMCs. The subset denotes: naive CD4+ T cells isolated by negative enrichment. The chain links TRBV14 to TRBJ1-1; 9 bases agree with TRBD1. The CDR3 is CASSQWGTGPWGTEAFF. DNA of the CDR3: TGTGCCAGCAGCCAATGGGGGACAGGGCCTTGGGGGACTGAAGCTTTCTTT.